The rows below give T cell receptor delta chains drawn from one sample of a study of gamma-delta T cells after stem cell transplantation. TCRdb redid the clone calls on the RT-PCR reads with CATT. The sample lists over 500 delta-chain clones; 15% to 20% were seen once. Sequencing was carried out using gamma-delta T cells. These receptors were obtained from a human donor. It is not recorded whose cells these are; they may come from a transplant donor. Each CDR3 is given with its conserved first and last residue. A D gene is named only where the DNA matches it firmly. Where a row states a size, it is once, few, many or the class of an expanded clone; other rows omit it.

v_gene	abundance	j_gene	d_gene	CDR3nt	CDR3aa
TRDV1	hyperexpanded	TRDJ1	TRDD3	TGTGCTCTTGGGGCACCCAAGCACCTACGAGGGGGTGGGGGAGTCCACACCGATAAACTCATCTTT	CALGAPKHLRGGGGVHTDKLIF
TRDV1	large	TRDJ1	-	TGTGCTCTTGGGGAACTAAGGACGGTTCGCGGCTTCCTACGAATTGTGGGGGATAAGCGGGACACCGATAAACTCATCTTT	CALGELRTVRGFLRIVGDKRDTDKLIF
TRDV2	few	TRDJ1	TRDD3	TGTGCCTGTGACCTACTGGGGGATACGCGAGGTGACACCGATAAACTCATCTTT	CACDLLGDTRGDTDKLIF
TRDV3	few	TRDJ1	-	TGTGCCTTTAGCGGAACGGTGCCAGTACTCGCCTTTAAACTCATCTTT	CAFSGTVPVLAFKLIF
TRDV2	few	TRDJ1	TRDD3	TGTGCCTGTGACACCCTAGCTGGGGGATTATCCGATAAACTCATCTTT	CACDTLAGGLSDKLIF
TRDV1	few	TRDJ1	-	TGTGCTCTTGGGGTACGGCCTTCCCGAAACTCATACTGGCCCACCGATAAACTCATCTTT	CALGVRPSRNSYWPTDKLIF
TRDV2	few	TRDJ1	TRDD3	TGTGCCTGTGACTCACTGGGGACCGATAAACTCATCTTT	CACDSLGTDKLIF
TRDV2	-	TRDJ1	TRDD3	TGTGCCTGTGACACCGTCGGGTATGGGGATATTGGTAAACTCATCTTT	CACDTVGYGDIGKLIF
TRDV1	medium-sized	TRDJ1	-	TGTGCTCTTGGGGAGACTCTCGGCCTTCCTACGAACTGGGGGATTGGTCACACCGATAAACTCATCTTT	CALGETLGLPTNWGIGHTDKLIF
TRDV1	medium-sized	TRDJ1	TRDD3	TGTGCTCTTGGGGAACTGTCGGGCCTTCTCTGGGGGATAGAGGGAGCCGATAAACTCATCTTT	CALGELSGLLWGIEGADKLIF
TRDV2	-	TRDJ1	-	TGTGCCTGTGTGGGGCTGGTGGGGATCTCCTCCGATAAACTCATCTTT	CACVGLVGISSDKLIF
TRDV2	-	TRDJ1	TRDD3	TGTGCCTGTGACGTACTGGGGGATCGGCGATACACCGATAAACTCATCTTT	CACDVLGDRRYTDKLIF
TRDV1	medium-sized	TRDJ1	-	TGTGCTCTTGGGGAACGGGGACTTCCTGGAGGGTACACCGATAAACTCATCTTT	CALGERGLPGGYTDKLIF
TRDV1	large	TRDJ1	TRDD3	TGTGCTCTTGGGGAACTTCCCCCTGGGGGATACACGTACACCGATAAACTCATCTTT	CALGELPPGGYTYTDKLIF
TRDV1	-	TRDJ1	TRDD3	TGTGCTCTTGGTACCCTTCCTACGGTTACTGGGGGATACGGACGCGATAAACTCATCTTT	CALGTLPTVTGGYGRDKLIF
TRDV1	-	TRDJ1	TRDD3	TGTGCTCTTGGGGTCGTCCTGAACAGCAAGGAAACTGGGGGATACGGGTCGGGCGATAAACTCATCTTT	CALGVVLNSKETGGYGSGDKLIF